Shown below are 26 T cell receptor beta chains from a single sample sequenced in a study of CDR3 diversity in severe acne. TCRdb re-called the PCR reads through MiXCR, storing one row per CDR3 protein. The profile shows fewer than 100,000 distinct CDR3 sequences, 45% to 55% of them singletons. Sequenced material: blood. These receptor sequences come from a male donor in good health, without acne.

The chain carries TRBV19 and TRBJ2-3; the match to TRBD2 covers 12 bases. The J segment lost 1 base and the V segment lost 6 bases, leaving 2 bases of the junction unmatched. Germline CDR1 and CDR2: LNHDA and SQIVND (reference sequence). The CDR3 consists of 15 residues. This CDR3 is CASRRLAGGTDTQYF. The DNA of the CDR3 is TGTGCCAGTAGGCGACTAGCGGGGGGCACAGATACGCAGTATTTT.

The gene calls are TRBV20-1 and TRBJ1-3; D may be TRBD1 (5 bases). CDR1 and CDR2 (germline): DFQATT, SNEGSKA (reference sequence). Trimming took 3 bases from V and 9 from J, leaving 12 bases between them. The CDR3 is 12 residues long. The CDR3 sequence is CSARGREGTIYF. The CDR3 DNA follows: TGCAGTGCTAGGGGCAGGGAGGGCACCATATATTTT.

The sample holds many counts of this clonotype. V and J are TRBV5-8 and TRBJ2-7, with 7 bases matching TRBD1. With 5 bases clipped from V and 5 bases from J, the junction kept 10 bases outside the gene matches. Per the germline V gene, CDR1 is SGHTS and CDR2 is YDEGEE. The CDR3 consists of 14 residues. The CDR3 region has the DNA TGTGCCAGCAGGAGACAGGGTGCCATCCACGAGCAGTACTTC. Translating it yields CASRRQGAIHEQYF.

V and J are TRBV15 and TRBJ2-5; 8 bases line up with TRBD2. Germline CDR1 LNHNV, CDR2 YYDKDF (reference sequence). CDR3 length: 17 amino acids. V lost 0 bases, J lost 2 bases, and 8 bases stayed unmatched. CDR3: CATSRDGGGPLQETQYF. Written as DNA, the CDR3 is TGTGCCACCAGCAGAGACGGGGGGGGGCCCCTTCAAGAGACCCAGTACTTC.

The chain has TRBV6-2 or TRBV6-3 and TRBJ2-7, with 9 nucleotides matching TRBD1. The CDR3 runs to 15 residues. With V trimmed by 6 bases and J by 3 bases, 9 bases remained unmatched. The V gene's germline CDR1 is MNHEY and CDR2 SVGEGT. CDR3 nucleotide sequence: TGTGCCAGCAGCAAAGGGACAGGGCTAAACTACGAGCAGTACTTC. Protein: CASSKGTGLNYEQYF.

The chain carries TRBV5-1 and TRBJ1-5; the match to TRBD1 covers 9 bases. The CDR3 length is 15 residues. J gave up 3 bases and V 4 bases, and 5 bases lay outside the gene matches. Germline V gene data show CDR1 as SGHRS and CDR2 as YFSETQ. This CDR3 reads CASSPWTGDNQPQHF. In DNA, the CDR3 is TGCGCCAGCAGCCCCTGGACAGGGGACAATCAGCCCCAGCATTTT.

This clonotype was detected only a few times. CDR3 bases: TGTGCCAGCAGCTTACTTACCGCGGTTACAGATACGCAGTATTTT. Amino acids: CASSLLTAVTDTQYF. The V gene is TRBV7-6, the J gene TRBJ2-3, with unresolved D. V was clipped by 2 bases and J by 3 bases, with 12 bases between them. This CDR3 is 15 amino acids long. Germline CDR1 is SGHVS and CDR2 is FNYEAQ.

The chain is built from TRBV5-2 and TRBJ2-7; the tabulated D call, TRBD2, remains unverified against the DNA. TRBV5-2 is a pseudogene segment. This CDR3 is built from 16 residues. CDR3 region: CASSLRLAGGGYEQYF. DNA of the CDR3: TGTGCCAGCAGCTTGAGACTAGCGGGAGGGGGATACGAGCAGTACTTC.

CDR3 region: CASSYRQGAEVAEAFF. The CDR3 DNA follows: TGTGCCAGCAGTTACAGACAGGGGGCTGAGGTCGCTGAAGCTTTCTTT. The V gene is TRBV6-5, the J gene TRBJ1-1; TRBD1 matches 10 bases. This CDR3 has 16 residues. The ends lost 2 bases at V and 6 bases at J; junction bases unmatched: 9. Germline V gene lookup returns CDR1 MNHEY and CDR2 SVGAGI.

This chain links TRBV7-2 with TRBJ1-5; D not certain. This CDR3 has 14 amino acids. Germline V CDR1 and CDR2: SGHTA, FQGNSA. The V end was cut by 5 bases, the J end by 0 bases, with 8 bases between. CDR3 in amino acids: CASSRAPSNQPQHF. As DNA, the CDR3 is TGTGCCAGCAGCAGAGCCCCTAGCAATCAGCCCCAGCATTTT. Looking up the rest from reference TRBV7-2 and TRBJ1-5 gives the full variable domain: GAGVSQSPSNKVTEKGKDVELRCDPISGHTALYWYRQSLGQGLEFLIYFQGNSAPDKSGLPSDRFSAERTGGSVSTLTIQRTQQEDSAVYLCASSRAPSNQPQHFGDGTRLSIL.

The V and J genes are TRBV4-1 and TRBJ2-5; D is unresolved. Trimming pared 1 base from V and 8 bases from J, leaving 11 bases between. The CDR3 is 13 residues long. The germline V gene encodes CDR1 MGHRA and CDR2 YSYEKL. The CDR3 loop reads CASSQVGPGTQYF. CDR3 DNA: TGCGCCAGCAGCCAAGTTGGCCCTGGAACCCAGTACTTC.

This clonotype came up many times. The genes are TRBV7-6 and TRBJ2-7; TRBD2 matches 10 bases. Germline CDR1 SGHVS, CDR2 FNYEAQ. V gave up 5 bases and J gave up 7 bases; unmatched junction bases: 5. CDR3 length equals 13 residues. CDR3 sequence reads: CASSPSGGYEQYF. CDR3 nucleotide sequence: TGTGCCAGCAGCCCTAGCGGGGGTTATGAGCAGTACTTC.

This clonotype occurred many times. The chain couples TRBV6-6 to TRBJ1-5; D ambiguous. Germline V lookup: CDR1 MNHNY, CDR2 SVGAGI (reference sequence). The CDR3 is 15 residues long. Trimming pared 2 bases from V and 2 bases from J, leaving 10 bases between. In nucleotides, the CDR3 is TGTGCCAGCAGTTACGATGGGAAAGGCAATCAGCCCCAGCATTTT. Its protein product is CASSYDGKGNQPQHF.

This clonotype was recorded once. The chain has TRBV24-1 and TRBJ2-1; 12 nucleotides line up with TRBD1. The V gene's germline CDR1 is KGHDR and CDR2 SFDVKD. The CDR3 consists of 15 residues. With 2 bases clipped from V and 9 bases from J, the junction kept 4 bases outside the gene matches. In DNA form, the CDR3 reads TGTGCCACCAGTGATTACGGGACAGGGGGCATTGAGCAGTTCTTC. Its translation: CATSDYGTGGIEQFF.

A few counts support this clonotype. V gene TRBV24-1 combines with J gene TRBJ1-2; D is ambiguous. Trimming removed 3 bases from V and 4 bases from J, with 8 bases in between. The CDR3 has 13 residues. Per germline, CDR1 KGHDR and CDR2 SFDVKD. The CDR3 reads CATSDPKIYGYTF. For the CDR3, the DNA is TGTGCCACCAGTGATCCGAAGATCTATGGCTACACCTTC.

Note on this clonotype: The germline gene is not matched at one end of the junction; a read error may be the cause. V gene TRBV7-9 combines with J gene TRBJ2-7; 7 nucleotides match TRBD1. The length of the CDR3 is 15 residues. The germline gives CDR1 SEHNR, CDR2 FQNEAQ (reference sequence). The CDR3 spells CASSRAPGQSCEQHF. The DNA for the CDR3 is TGTGCCAGCAGCCGCGCACCGGGACAGTCCTGCGAGCAGCACTTC.

This chain uses TRBV7-2 with TRBJ2-7; tentative D call: TRBD2 (5 bases). Per germline, CDR1 SGHTA and CDR2 FQGNSA. This CDR3 has 13 residues. The V and J ends lost 4 bases and 6 bases respectively, with 13 bases between them. CDR3 nucleotides: TGTGCCAGCAGCTCTGGGAGCATCTCCGAGCAGTACTTC. This gives the protein CASSSGSISEQYF. Using reference TRBV7-2 and TRBJ2-7 for the parts outside the CDR3, the full variable domain is GAGVSQSPSNKVTEKGKDVELRCDPISGHTALYWYRQSLGQGLEFLIYFQGNSAPDKSGLPSDRFSAERTGGSVSTLTIQRTQQEDSAVYLCASSSGSISEQYFGPGTRLTVT.

This clonotype was counted between two and nine times. The CDR3 here is CASSPDAQVSYEQYF. CDR3 DNA sequence: TGTGCCAGCAGTCCCGATGCACAGGTGTCCTACGAGCAGTACTTC. The chain has TRBV2 and TRBJ2-7, with D tentatively TRBD1 (5 bases). Trimming shortened V by 5 bases and J by 1 base, and 15 bases separated the two germline ends. Germline CDR1 is SNHLY and CDR2 is FYNNEI. CDR3 length: 15 residues.

The chain carries TRBV2 and TRBJ2-2, with 7 nucleotides matching TRBD1. Germline V gene lookup returns CDR1 SNHLY and CDR2 FYNNEI. V gave up 6 bases and J gave up 6 bases; unmatched junction bases: 4. The CDR3 totals 13 residues. The CDR3 loop is CASRADRAGELFF. DNA for the CDR3: TGTGCCAGCAGGGCAGACAGGGCCGGGGAGCTGTTTTTT. The full variable domain, with the rest looked up from reference TRBV2 and TRBJ2-2, is EPEVTQTPSHQVTQMGQEVILRCVPISNHLYFYWYRQILGQKVEFLVSFYNNEISEKSEIFDDQFSVERPDGSNFTLKIRSTKLEDSAMYFCASRADRAGELFFGEGSRLTVL.

The CDR3 nucleotides read TGTGCCAGCAGTTTATACGCTAGCACAGATACGCAGTATTTT. It encodes CASSLYASTDTQYF. The chain is built from TRBV28 and TRBJ2-3; D remains ambiguous. With 1 base removed from V and 0 bases from J, the gap between germline ends came to 5 bases. The CDR3 has 14 residues. The germline V gene encodes CDR1 MDHEN and CDR2 SYDVKM.

The chain is built from TRBV29-1 and TRBJ2-7; TRBD2 matches at 12 bases. Germline CDR1 is SQVTM and CDR2 is ANQGSEA. J gave up 4 bases and V 6 bases, and 4 bases lay outside the gene matches. The CDR3 contains 13 residues. The CDR3 protein is CSVRLAGVYEQYF. In nucleotides, the CDR3 is TGCAGCGTAAGACTAGCGGGAGTTTACGAGCAGTACTTC.

The genes are TRBV15 and TRBJ1-2; D is uncertain. The CDR3 spans 14 residues. V lost 11 bases, J lost 6 bases, and 22 bases lay in between. Germline CDR1 is LNHNV and CDR2 is YYDKDF (reference sequence). The chain's CDR3 is CASNRDAQSDGYTF. DNA of the CDR3: TGTGCCTCGAATAGAGATGCTCAATCAGATGGCTACACCTTC. Full variable domain (rest looked up from reference TRBV15 and TRBJ1-2): DAMVIQNPRYQVTQFGKPVTLSCSQTLNHNVMYWYQQKSSQAPKLLFHYYDKDFNNEADTPDNFQSRRPNTSFCFLDIRSPGLGDTAMYLCASNRDAQSDGYTFGSGTRLTVV.

In the case of this clonotype: The germline gene is not matched at one end of the junction; a read error may be the cause. CDR3 residues: CAGSQEEYQETQYF. CDR3 DNA: TGCGCCGGCAGCCAAGAAGAGTACCAAGAGACCCAGTACTTC. The rearrangement joins TRBV7-8 to TRBJ2-5; D is ambiguous. The CDR3 runs 14 residues. Germline-derived CDR1 and CDR2 are SGHVS and FQNEAQ. The full variable domain, its missing parts supplied by reference TRBV7-8 and TRBJ2-5, is GAGVSQSPRYKVAKRGQDVALRCDPISGHVSLFWYQQALGQGPEFLTYFQNEAQLDKSGLPSDRFFAERPEGSVSTLKIQRTQQEDSAVYLCAGSQEEYQETQYFGPGTRLLVL.

This clonotype has just a few counts. CDR3 DNA: TGTGCCAGCAGTTATGTTATCGGACAGCCCCAGCATTTT. Residues: CASSYVIGQPQHF. This rearrangement joins TRBV12-3 or TRBV12-4 to TRBJ1-5; D is uncertain. This CDR3 is built from 13 residues. V lost 4 bases and J 7 bases, leaving 11 bases between the germline ends.

The CDR3 region is CASSPMDASYEQYF. In nucleotides, the CDR3 is TGCGCCAGCAGCCCGATGGACGCGTCTTACGAGCAGTACTTC. This chain uses TRBV4-1 with TRBJ2-7; D gene unclear. The CDR3 spans 14 residues. Germline V gives CDR1 MGHRA, CDR2 YSYEKL. V lost 4 bases and J 4 bases, leaving 14 bases between the germline ends.

The CDR3 region has the DNA TGTGCCAGCAGTGAAATGCAGGGAAGCAATCAGCCCCAGCATTTT. Its protein product is CASSEMQGSNQPQHF. The J gene is TRBJ1-5, the V gene TRBV2; D might be TRBD1 (5 bases). The CDR3 sequence is 15 residues long. Trimming took 2 bases from V and 1 from J, leaving 9 bases between them. Per germline, CDR1 SNHLY and CDR2 FYNNEI.